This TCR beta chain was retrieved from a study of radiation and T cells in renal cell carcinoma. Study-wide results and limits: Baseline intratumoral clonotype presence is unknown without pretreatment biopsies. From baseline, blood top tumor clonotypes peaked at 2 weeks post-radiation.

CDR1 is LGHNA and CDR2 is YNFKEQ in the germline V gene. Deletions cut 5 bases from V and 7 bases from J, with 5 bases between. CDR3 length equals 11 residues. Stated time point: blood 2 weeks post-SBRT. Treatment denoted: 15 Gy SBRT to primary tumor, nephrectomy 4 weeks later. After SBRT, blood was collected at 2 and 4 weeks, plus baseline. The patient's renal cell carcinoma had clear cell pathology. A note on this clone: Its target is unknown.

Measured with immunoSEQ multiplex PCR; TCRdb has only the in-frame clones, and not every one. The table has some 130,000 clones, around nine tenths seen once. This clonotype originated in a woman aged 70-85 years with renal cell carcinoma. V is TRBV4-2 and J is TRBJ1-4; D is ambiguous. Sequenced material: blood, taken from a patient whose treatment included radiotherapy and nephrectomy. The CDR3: CASSMGEKLFF. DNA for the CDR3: TGTGCCAGCAGCATGGGTGAAAAACTGTTTTTT.